Shown below are 15 T cell receptor beta chains from a single sample sequenced in a study of cytomegalovirus exposure and HLA in healthy donors. PCR used 60 Vbeta primers and 13 Jbeta primers. Only in-frame clones appear in the TCRdb table, and some are missing; sequencing was by immunoSEQ multiplex PCR. The table has roughly 170,000 clones, 84% seen once; the top ten hold 4.8%. Source material: PBMCs. These receptors were taken from a girl aged 10-17 years in good health and CMV-seropositive.

The chain couples TRBV4-2 to TRBJ2-4; 8 nucleotides agree with TRBD1. This CDR3 has 15 residues. Germline V CDR1 and CDR2: LGHNA, YNFKEQ. V was clipped by 2 bases and J by 2 bases; unmatched bases: 2. The CDR3 DNA follows: TGTGCCAGCAGCCAACAGGGGGCGACCAAAAACATTCAGTACTTC. Translated: CASSQQGATKNIQYF.

The chain uses TRBV2 and TRBJ1-4; 10 nucleotides align to TRBD1. J lost 7 bases, V lost 8 bases, and 4 bases had no gene match. The CDR3 is 13 amino acids. Germline-derived CDR1 and CDR2 are SNHLY and FYNNEI. CDR3 in amino acids: CASEDRGTEKLFF. The CDR3 DNA reads as TGTGCCAGCGAGGACAGGGGGACTGAAAAACTGTTTTTT.

This chain uses TRBV6-1 with TRBJ1-1; 7 bases agree with TRBD1. This CDR3 is built from 14 residues. Looked up from germline, CDR1 is MNHNS and CDR2 is SASEGT. Unmatched junction bases numbered 5, after V lost 6 bases and J lost 1 base. The CDR3 sequence is CASRRDSGNTEAFF. DNA of the CDR3: TGTGCCAGCAGGCGGGACAGCGGGAACACTGAAGCTTTCTTT.

In its sample, this clone was seen once. The V call is TRBV29-1, the J call TRBJ1-1; the match to TRBD1 covers 10 bases. Germline V CDR1 and CDR2: SQVTM, ANQGSEA. The CDR3 extends over 17 amino acids. V lost 6 bases to trimming and J lost 3 bases; unmatched junction nucleotides: 16. In nucleotides, the CDR3 is TGCAGCGTCCCTGTCCCCTTCAAAGGACAGGGGGACACTGAAGCTTTCTTT. Protein: CSVPVPFKGQGDTEAFF. Using reference TRBV29-1 and TRBJ1-1 for the parts outside the CDR3, the full variable domain is SAVISQKPSRDICQRGTSLTIQCQVDSQVTMMFWYRQQPGQSLTLIATANQGSEATYESGFVIDKFPISRPNLTFSTLTVSNMSPEDSSIYLCSVPVPFKGQGDTEAFFGQGTRLTVV.

The chain links TRBV5-6 to TRBJ1-6; tentative D call: TRBD1 (6 bases). The CDR3 is 15 residues long. Germline V lookup: CDR1 SGHDT, CDR2 YYEEEE. V was clipped by 4 bases and J by 9 bases, with 17 bases between them. CDR3 coding DNA: TGTGCCAGCAGCGTGAGACAGGCCAGCGTTTCACCCCTCCACTTT. Amino acids: CASSVRQASVSPLHF.

V usage is TRBV27 and J usage is TRBJ2-7; D is unresolved. CDR1 MNHEY and CDR2 SMNVEV come from the germline V gene (reference sequence). Trimming removed 1 base from V and 5 bases from J, with 6 bases in between. The CDR3 spans 12 residues. The CDR3 here is CASSLYGDEQYF. In DNA, the CDR3 is TGTGCCAGCAGTTTATACGGAGACGAGCAGTACTTC.

The V call is TRBV11-1, the J call TRBJ2-2; 7 bases are a match to TRBD2. Germline CDR1 reads SGHAT; CDR2 reads FQDESV (reference sequence). The CDR3 covers 13 residues. The V segment lost 9 bases and the J segment 5 bases; nucleotides outside the gene matches: 6. The CDR3 protein is CASGPRGTGELFF. CDR3 nucleotides: TGTGCCAGTGGACCGCGGGGGACCGGGGAGCTGTTTTTT. The entire variable domain, with the rest obtained from reference TRBV11-1 and TRBJ2-2, is as follows: EAEVAQSPRYKITEKSQAVAFWCDPISGHATLYWYRQILGQGPELLVQFQDESVVDDSQLPKDRFSAERLKGVDSTLKIQPAELGDSAMYLCASGPRGTGELFFGEGSRLTVL.

This clone was counted between two and nine times. This chain joins TRBV5-1 and TRBJ2-3; 9 bases agree with TRBD1. The CDR3 has 15 amino acids. V was pared by 4 bases and J by 6 bases, with 9 bases of the junction left unmatched. Germline assignment: CDR1 SGHRS and CDR2 YFSETQ. CDR3 protein: CASSGLRQGEDTQYF. The DNA of the CDR3 is TGCGCCAGCAGCGGACTTAGACAGGGGGAGGATACGCAGTATTTT.

This sequence joins TRBV7-2 and TRBJ2-1, with 9 bases matching TRBD2. Germline V gives CDR1 SGHTA, CDR2 FQGNSA. The V gene end was trimmed by 4 bases and the J gene end by 0 bases; junction bases not matched to a gene: 4. This CDR3 is 16 amino acids long. The CDR3 here is CASSSASGVSYNEQFF. CDR3 bases: TGTGCCAGCAGCTCGGCTAGCGGGGTCTCCTACAATGAGCAGTTCTTC.

The rearrangement uses TRBV5-4 and TRBJ2-2, with 8 bases aligning to TRBD1. The CDR3 consists of 15 residues. V lost 2 bases and J lost 7; bases outside the gene matches: 7. The V gene's germline CDR1 is SGHNT and CDR2 YYREEE (reference sequence). CDR3: CASSFSGGGRGELFF. DNA of the CDR3: TGTGCCAGCAGCTTTTCAGGGGGCGGCCGCGGGGAGCTGTTTTTT.

The gene calls are TRBV11-2 and TRBJ1-1; 8 positions match TRBD1. Germline CDR1 reads SGHAT; CDR2 reads FQNNGV. The V segment lost 5 bases and the J segment 4 bases; nucleotides outside the gene matches: 6. The CDR3 extends over 14 amino acids. The CDR3 DNA follows: TGTGCCAGCAGCCAAGGAACAGGGGGCACTGAAGCTTTCTTT. It specifies CASSQGTGGTEAFF.

The chain employs TRBV10-3 and TRBJ1-2, with D possibly being TRBD1 (6 bases). Germline V gene lookup returns CDR1 ENHRY and CDR2 SYGVKD. The V end was cut by 0 bases, the J end by 4 bases, with 6 bases between. The CDR3 length is 13 residues. The CDR3 region is CAISESDSYGYTF. The CDR3 DNA is TGTGCCATCAGTGAGTCGGACAGCTATGGCTACACCTTC.

Comment on this clone: Additional DNA sequences in this sample encode the identical CDR3. DNA of the CDR3: TGTGCCATCAGTGGGAGGGGGCTAGACTATGGCTACACCTTC. Translated, it gives CAISGRGLDYGYTF. V usage is TRBV10-3 and J usage is TRBJ1-2, with 7 bases matching TRBD1. Losses at the gene ends were 4 bases for V and 3 bases for J; bases not matched to a gene: 5. The germline V gene has CDR1 ENHRY and CDR2 SYGVKD. The CDR3 is 14 amino acids.

The chain employs TRBV11-2 and TRBJ1-3; a possible D gene is TRBD1 (6 bases). V lost 0 bases and J lost 4, with 16 bases in between. CDR3 length: 17 amino acids. CDR1 is SGHAT, CDR2 FQNNGV, per germline. The DNA for the CDR3 is TGTGCCAGCAGCTTAGATCGAGGCAGGGGTTACGGAAACACCATATATTTT. It codes for CASSLDRGRGYGNTIYF.

The chain combines TRBV27 with TRBJ1-1; 7 nucleotides align to TRBD1. The J segment lost 3 bases and the V segment lost 6 bases, leaving 7 bases of the junction unmatched. Looked up from germline, CDR1 is MNHEY and CDR2 is SMNVEV (reference sequence). This CDR3 region has 14 residues. This chain's CDR3 is CASREQGMDTEAFF. The CDR3 coding sequence is TGTGCCAGCAGGGAACAGGGGATGGACACTGAAGCTTTCTTT.